What follows is one T cell receptor (beta chain) and its context. No cognate antigen has been identified for it. Nothing much larger sits one base from this clone, and base qualities are not available. CDR1 and CDR2, looked up from the germline V gene, are MNHEY and SVGEGT. Trimming removed 0 bases from V and 3 bases from J; the gene matches leave 10 bases unexplained. The CDR3 holds 17 amino acids from the cysteine to the phenylalanine. This entry keeps only the CDR3 DNA: 51 bases, framed from base 1. This specimen comes from a study of control samples from healthy donors and cancer patients (dated by TCRdb to about 2020). Preparation of the library involved the immunoSEQ multiplex PCR assay. TCRdb mirrors the immuneACCESS table, restricted to in-frame sequences. Some clones are absent from its copies; in checked studies, under half trace to an unresolved V gene, and the reason for the others is unknown. Counted in this sample were tens of thousands of clones; 65% to 90% of them appeared once. Roughly 5% of the sample is taken by the ten largest.

Sequenced sample: blood. The receptor was derived from a man aged 40-49 years in good health. The V and J genes are TRBV6-2 or TRBV6-3 and TRBJ1-1; the junction holds 7 bases that match TRBD1. This receptor carries the CDR3 CASSYSYSGTEDTEAFF. The DNA is as follows: TGTGCCAGCAGTTACTCCTACTCCGGGACAGAGGACACTGAAGCTTTCTTT.